The clone carrying this T cell receptor (beta chain) was seen more than once but under ten times. What it recognizes is unknown. Germline lookup yields CDR1 DFQATT and CDR2 SNEGSKA (reference sequence). The CDR3 runs to 14 residues. V gave up 3 bases and J gave up 8 bases, with 17 bases separating them. The data belong to a study of identical twins. Template switching (which added a universal primer site) was used, and cDNA carried unique molecular identifiers. MiXCR, run by TCRdb on the 5' RACE reads, gives a single entry per CDR3 protein. Among around 240,000 distinct CDR3 sequences, roughly 7% were seen once, and the ten largest hold 3.5% to 4%. Study-level results: In drawing conclusions, the study used cross-sectional statistical analysis and did not follow the same donors.

A further study also used this sample, focusing on yellow fever vaccine responses in identical twins.

The clonotype originates from a woman aged 18-30 years in good health. The sample was memory (CD45RO+) T cells sorted from blood. The chain links TRBV20-1 to TRBJ1-3, with a weak D call TRBD1 (6 bases). The CDR3 DNA follows: TGCAGTGCTAGCGAGAGACAGGTTGGGGACACCATATATTTT. Residues: CSASERQVGDTIYF.